Below are 14 T cell receptor beta chains sequenced from a single sample in a study of cytomegalovirus exposure and HLA in healthy donors (dated 2017 in TCRdb). Library method: the immunoSEQ multiplex PCR assay. For the multiplex PCR, a mixture combining 60 forward primers for TCR Vbeta segments and 13 reverse primers for TCR Jbeta segments was used. Not all clones reach the TCRdb copy of this immuneACCESS table, which keeps in-frame sequences only. Checked studies attribute under half of the gap to unresolved V genes and leave the rest unexplained. The sample table shows some 190,000 clones, and about four fifths are seen once. Together, the top ten hold more than 4.5% of the sample. Sequencing was done on a sample of PBMCs. The source is a man aged 25 to 45 in good health and CMV-seropositive.

The V call is TRBV7-2, the J call TRBJ1-5; tentatively, D is TRBD1 (5 bases). CDR3 size: 14 residues. CDR1 is SGHTA, CDR2 FQGNSA, per germline. V dropped 8 bases and J dropped 3 bases, with 14 bases sitting between them. This CDR3 is CASRGVSANQPQHF. CDR3 nucleotide sequence: TGTGCCAGCCGGGGGGTGTCTGCCAATCAGCCCCAGCATTTT.

V is TRBV9 and J is TRBJ2-5; D is uncertain. Trimming removed 0 bases at V and 5 bases at J, with 11 bases between. The CDR3 loop spans 14 amino acids. CDR1 SGDLS and CDR2 YYNGEE come from the germline V gene. The DNA of the CDR3 is TGTGCCAGCAGCGTAGACCCCTTGAGGGAGACCCAGTACTTC. Protein product: CASSVDPLRETQYF.

CDR3 nucleotide sequence: TGTGCCAGCAGCCGACCCGACAGGGGGGTAGATGAGACCCAGTACTTC. It is translated as CASSRPDRGVDETQYF. The chain joins TRBV7-3 to TRBJ2-5, with TRBD1 identical over 9 bases. J was trimmed by 5 bases and V by 5 bases; bases with no gene match: 12. The CDR3 runs to 16 residues. Germline V lookup: CDR1 SGHTA, CDR2 FQGTGA.

This chain uses TRBV7-2 with TRBJ2-7, with 7 bases that match TRBD2. The V and J ends lost 5 bases and 6 bases, in that order; junction bases with no gene match: 7. CDR1 SGHTA and CDR2 FQGNSA come from the germline V gene. The CDR3 is made up of 13 amino acids. The CDR3: CASSPRLAGEQYF. CDR3 DNA: TGTGCCAGCAGCCCCCGACTAGCTGGCGAGCAGTACTTC.

This chain connects TRBV9 to TRBJ1-6; D is possibly TRBD1 (6 bases). V lost 3 bases and J 1 base, leaving 11 bases between the germline ends. Germline loops: CDR1 SGDLS, CDR2 YYNGEE. The CDR3 length is 16 residues. CDR3 sequence: CASSEGGESYNSPLHF. The CDR3 coding sequence is TGTGCCAGCAGCGAGGGGGGGGAGTCCTATAATTCACCCCTCCACTTT.

This clone turned up a few times. V is TRBV27 and J is TRBJ1-1, with 10 bases identical to TRBD1. The CDR3 extends over 13 amino acids. Germline lookup yields CDR1 MNHEY and CDR2 SMNVEV (reference sequence). V dropped 3 bases and J dropped 11; count of bases not matched to a gene: 6. CDR3 sequence (DNA): TGTGCCAGCAGTTTGACAGGGGGCACGGGGGCTTTCTTT. Protein product: CASSLTGGTGAFF.

This chain uses TRBV28 with TRBJ2-3; D possibly corresponds to TRBD2 (6 bases). Between the trimmed V and J ends, which lost 3 bases and 2 bases, there was a span of 9 bases. The CDR3 totals 14 residues. Germline-derived CDR1 and CDR2 are MDHEN and SYDVKM. The CDR3 DNA is TGTGCCAGCAGTTTTGGGGACTTCACAGATACGCAGTATTTT. Its translation is CASSFGDFTDTQYF.

Only a few counts were recorded for this clone. The genes are TRBV28 and TRBJ2-5; TRBD2 agrees at 8 bases. There are 16 residues in the CDR3. Germline CDR1 reads MDHEN; CDR2 reads SYDVKM. V was pared by 2 bases and J by 2 bases, with 7 bases of the junction left unmatched. The CDR3 protein is CASSLVRTSGQETQYF. CDR3 sequence (DNA): TGTGCCAGCAGTTTAGTTCGTACTAGCGGACAAGAGACCCAGTACTTC.

The rearrangement joins TRBV19 to TRBJ1-6; TRBD1 might be the D (5 bases). Germline values: CDR1 LNHDA, CDR2 SQIVND (reference sequence). There are 14 residues in the CDR3. Trimming pared 3 bases from V and 7 bases from J, leaving 10 bases between. Here the CDR3 DNA reads TGTGCCAGTAGTATTGTAGGGGAAAATTCACCCCTCCACTTT. It specifies CASSIVGENSPLHF.

The genes are TRBV7-2 and TRBJ1-2; 7 bases are a match to TRBD1. Germline CDR1 and CDR2: SGHTA and FQGNSA. V gave up 5 bases and J gave up 5 bases; unmatched junction bases: 11. The CDR3 totals 15 residues. The CDR3 spells CASSTRGVLRYGYTF. The CDR3, as DNA: TGTGCCAGCAGCACCAGGGGGGTGCTTCGGTATGGCTACACCTTC.

This clone was detected only a few times. The rearrangement joins TRBV5-4 to TRBJ2-3, with no clear D. Trimming removed 1 base at V and 1 base at J, with 13 bases between. The CDR3 is 16 amino acids. Germline V gene lookup returns CDR1 SGHNT and CDR2 YYREEE (reference sequence). In nucleotides, the CDR3 is TGTGCCAGCAGCTTGCAGGTCTTCCTGGGCACAGATACGCAGTATTTT. This sequence encodes CASSLQVFLGTDTQYF.

The chain has TRBV5-3 and TRBJ2-7; 10 nucleotides line up with TRBD1. Being an ORF, TRBV5-3 has a function that is uncertain. Germline trimming cut 1 base from V and 4 bases from J; bases unmatched to any gene: 14. CDR3 length equals 18 residues. The CDR3: CARSLRWGGTGETYEQYF. The CDR3 coding sequence is TGTGCCAGAAGCTTGAGGTGGGGGGGGACAGGGGAGACTTACGAGCAGTACTTC.

V is TRBV11-2 and J is TRBJ1-1; D gene unclear. This CDR3 is 13 amino acids long. CDR1 is SGHAT and CDR2 is FQNNGV in the germline V gene. The V and J ends lost 5 bases and 0 bases respectively, with 7 bases between them. CDR3 nucleotide sequence: TGTGCCAGCAGCCCTACAGTGAACACTGAAGCTTTCTTT. This codes for CASSPTVNTEAFF.

This rearrangement joins TRBV4-2 to TRBJ1-1; a possible D gene is TRBD1 (6 bases). Germline V gene lookup returns CDR1 LGHNA and CDR2 YNFKEQ. The CDR3 runs to 16 residues. V was pared by 3 bases and J by 0 bases, with 14 bases between. The CDR3 loop is CASSQPLWTVNTEAFF. CDR3 coding DNA: TGTGCCAGCAGCCAGCCGTTGTGGACAGTGAACACTGAAGCTTTCTTT.